Listed below are T cell receptor beta chains from one sample, sequenced in a study of tumor-infiltrating lymphocytes in primary liver carcinoma. TCRdb called the multiplex PCR reads again in MiXCR, with one record for every CDR3 protein. The sample contains more than 100,000 distinct CDR3 sequences, around two thirds of which appear only once. The sample consisted of liver tumor tissue from sampling region 1. Every receptor here comes from a woman in her sixties with primary liver carcinoma and hepatitis B virus infection. CDR3s include the opening cysteine and the closing phenylalanine or tryptophan. The D gene is left open where the match is weak. The size of a clone is reported for some rows only, either as once, few or many, or as a class for expanded clones.

d_gene	j_gene	v_gene	abundance	CDR3nt	CDR3aa
-	TRBJ2-1	TRBV11-2	-	TGTGCCAGCAGCTTGTTGGGTCGGGGGCTCTCTGATGAGCAGTTCTTC	CASSLLGRGLSDEQFF
-	TRBJ2-3	TRBV11-2	-	TGTGCCAGTAGGCTCAGGTCTAGCACAGATACGCAGTATTTT	CASRLRSSTDTQYF
TRBD1	TRBJ2-7	TRBV11-2	-	TGTACCAGGAGCTTCGGGACAGGCGGAACCTACGAGCAATACTTC	CTRSFGTGGTYEQYF
-	TRBJ1-2	TRBV5-1	many	TGCGCCAGCAGCCTACAGACAAGTCGAGGCTACACCTTC	CASSLQTSRGYTF
-	TRBJ2-3	TRBV6-1	few	TGTGCCATCAGTGACCTTCATGCGACAGAGGGGGTTCAAGATACGCAGTATTTT	CAISDLHATEGVQDTQYF
-	TRBJ2-1	TRBV11-3	-	TGTGCCAGCAGTGGGGCCGTGTACAATGAGCAGTTCTTC	CASSGAVYNEQFF
-	TRBJ1-2	TRBV29-1	many	TGCAGCGTTTACTATAACTATGGCTACACCTTC	CSVYYNYGYTF
-	TRBJ2-5	TRBV28	few	TGTGCCAGCAGGACTCTCTACGGAGGAGAGACCCAGTACTTC	CASRTLYGGETQYF
TRBD2	TRBJ2-5	TRBV11-2	-	TGTGCCAACAGCCCAGGACTAGGAGAGACCCAGTATTTC	CANSPGLGETQYF
-	TRBJ1-4	TRBV5-6	once	TGTGCCAGCAGCTCATCAGTGGGAGGGGAAAAACTGTTTTTT	CASSSSVGGEKLFF
-	TRBJ2-1	TRBV20-1	once	TGCAGTGCTAAAACAGGTGTAAATGAGCAGTTCTTC	CSAKTGVNEQFF
TRBD1	TRBJ1-5	TRBV11-3	-	TGTGCCAGCAGCTCCCTATCTCCCGGGACAGGTGGCAATCAGCCCCAGCATTTT	CASSSLSPGTGGNQPQHF
-	TRBJ1-1	TRBV20-1	-	TGCAGTGCTAGAGATGCGGCAGGGGACACTGAAGCTTTCTTT	CSARDAAGDTEAFF
TRBD1	TRBJ1-1	TRBV5-4	few	TGTGCCAGCAGCTTGGGGGGGACAGGACCTAACACTGAAGCTTTCTTT	CASSLGGTGPNTEAFF
-	TRBJ1-1	TRBV7-9	-	TGTGCCAGCAGAATGGGGACTGAAGCTTTCTTT	CASRMGTEAFF
-	TRBJ1-1	TRBV7-9	-	TGTGCCAGCAGGAGGGGTTTAGGCTCTGAAGCTTTCTTT	CASRRGLGSEAFF
-	TRBJ1-1	TRBV29-1	-	TGCAGCGGCCGCCGAGCTTTGAACACTGAAGATTTCTTT	CSGRRALNTEDFF
TRBD2	TRBJ2-3	TRBV11-2	-	TGTGCCAGCAGCCCCATAGCGGGAGTGAGCACAGATATGCAGTATTTT	CASSPIAGVSTDMQYF
-	TRBJ1-3	TRBV7-9	-	TGTGCCAGGAGCTCCACCCTCTCTGGAAACACCATATATTTT	CARSSTLSGNTIYF
-	TRBJ2-2	TRBV11-2	-	TGTGCCAGCAGCCGCGGGTGGGAGTCCGCCGGGGAGCTGTTTTTT	CASSRGWESAGELFF
TRBD2	TRBJ2-1	TRBV5-5	many	TGTGCCAGCAGCTTGGGGGGGACTAGAAACTACAATGAGCAGTTCTTC	CASSLGGTRNYNEQFF
TRBD1	TRBJ2-6	TRBV7-3	-	TGTGCCAGCAACTTATACAGGGGATCTGGGGCCAACGTCCTGAATTTC	CASNLYRGSGANVLNF
-	TRBJ2-7	TRBV4-2	-	TGTGTCAGTAGCCAATCAGGGGCCTACGAGCAGTACTTC	CVSSQSGAYEQYF
TRBD1	TRBJ2-2	TRBV12-3/TRBV12-4	many	TGTGCCAGCAGAAACAGGGGGCCCGGGGAGCTGTTTTTT	CASRNRGPGELFF
TRBD1	TRBJ2-1	TRBV11-3	-	TGTGCCAGCAGCTCACCTTGGACAGGAGGAGATAATGAACAGTTCTTC	CASSSPWTGGDNEQFF
-	TRBJ2-3	TRBV7-6	few	TGTGCCAGCAGCTTCTTGGACCGACAGTATTTT	CASSFLDRQYF
-	TRBJ1-1	TRBV28	-	TGTGCCAGCAGTTTGTCTTCGCGGCGTTTATCGTGGCTCTTT	CASSLSSRRLSWLF
-	TRBJ2-3	TRBV11-2	once	TGTGCCAGCAGTTTAGATCTCAGAGATACGCAGTATTTT	CASSLDLRDTQYF
-	TRBJ1-5	TRBV6-6	many	TGTGCCAGCAGTTACGGCGGAAGCTTTAGCAATCAGCCCCAGCATTTT	CASSYGGSFSNQPQHF
TRBD2	TRBJ2-1	TRBV4-1	once	TGCGCGAGCAGCCGTAGACTAGCGGGGAGCTCCTACAATGAGCAGTTCTTC	CASSRRLAGSSYNEQFF
-	TRBJ2-7	TRBV19	-	TGTGCCAGTACCTGGGACCCCAACGTGGGGGAGCAGTACTTC	CASTWDPNVGEQYF
-	TRBJ2-1	TRBV11-2	-	TGTGCCAGCAGCTTAACCCACGGACGGGGGTACATGGTTGAGCAGTTCTTC	CASSLTHGRGYMVEQFF
-	TRBJ2-3	TRBV29-1	-	TGCAGCGGTGCGGGAAGGATCGGGACAGATACGCAGTGTTTT	CSGAGRIGTDTQCF
TRBD1	TRBJ2-6	TRBV11-1	medium-sized	TGTGCCAGCAGCCCCCCGACAGGGAGCTCTGGGGCCAACGTCCTGACTTTC	CASSPPTGSSGANVLTF
-	TRBJ1-5	TRBV6-6	-	TGTGCCAGCAGTTACTCGACCCCTAGGGGGGATCAGCCCCAGCATTTT	CASSYSTPRGDQPQHF
TRBD2	TRBJ2-5	TRBV4-1	many	TGCGCCAGCAGCCAAGATCGGGGGAGCTCGACTAGCGGACAAGAGACCCAGTACTTC	CASSQDRGSSTSGQETQYF
-	TRBJ2-3	TRBV11-2	-	TGTGCCAGTAGCCATGCCACAGATACGCAGTATTTT	CASSHATDTQYF